The sequence of this T cell receptor beta chain was determined in a study of vaccination effects on CD4 cells after COVID-19. The table came from immunoSEQ multiplex PCR; TCRdb's copy has only in-frame clones and leaves some out. The table lists about 50,000 clones, about 70% of them singletons. In the case of this clone: Its antigen is not known.

Peptide-pool stimulation followed by sequencing identified expanded antigen-specific CD4+ clonotypes in the ViraFEST assay. CD4+ T cells were isolated after less than 13 days of culture. It was two doses of either the BNT162b2 or mRNA-1273 vaccine that participants received. With 0 bases removed from V and 0 bases from J, the gap between germline ends came to 13 bases. Germline V lookup: CDR1 SGHRS, CDR2 YFSETQ. The length of the CDR3 is 18 residues. This receptor was obtained from a human donor who received a COVID-19 vaccine. The sample consisted of CD4+ T cells from PBMCs cultured with HCoV-OC43 spike peptides, taken after COVID-19 vaccination. Subset noted: HCoV-OC43 spike overlapping peptide pool stimulation. V and J are TRBV5-1 and TRBJ2-6; possibly TRBD1 or TRBD2 for D (5 bases each). The CDR3 spells CASSLVAGASSGANVLTF. The DNA for the CDR3 is TGCGCCAGCAGCTTGGTTGCCGGGGCCAGCTCTGGGGCCAACGTCCTGACTTTC. Based on the CDR3 plus reference TRBV5-1 and TRBJ2-6, the full variable domain is KAGVTQTPRYLIKTRGQQVTLSCSPISGHRSVSWYQQTPGQGLQFLFEYFSETQRNKGNFPGRFSGRQFSNSRSEMNVSTLELGDSALYLCASSLVAGASSGANVLTFGAGSRLTVL.